The 25 T cell receptor beta chains reported below all come from one sample, sequenced in a study of patients and donors after allogeneic stem cell transplantation. TCRdb reanalysed the RT-PCR reads using MiXCR and keeps one entry per CDR3 protein. The sample has roughly 150,000 distinct CDR3 sequences, about 24% seen once. Sequenced input: blood, either unsorted or a sorted T cell fraction (not recorded which). The origin of the receptors is a human donor who was either an allogeneic HSCT recipient or a stem cell or donor lymphocyte infusion donor (not recorded which). It is not recorded whose cells these are; they may come from a transplant donor.

This chain links TRBV27 with TRBJ1-6, with D hard to call. Between the trimmed V and J ends, which lost 5 bases and 3 bases, there was a span of 11 bases. CDR1 and CDR2 from the germline V gene are MNHEY and SMNVEV (reference sequence). This CDR3 spans 15 amino acids. DNA for the CDR3: TGTGCCAGCAGTATGATGGGCGGCTATAATTCACCCCTCCACTTT. Translation: CASSMMGGYNSPLHF.

This chain connects TRBV5-1 to TRBJ2-1; D is ambiguous. CDR3 length: 17 residues. Trimming shortened V by 0 bases and J by 6 bases, and 19 bases separated the two germline ends. Germline V gene data show CDR1 as SGHRS and CDR2 as YFSETQ. For the CDR3, the DNA is TGCGCCAGCAGCTTGGAATTTTCGCTGTTAATCTCCAATGAGCAGTTCTTC. Translation gives CASSLEFSLLISNEQFF.

At least ten counts were recorded for this clonotype. The chain joins TRBV9 to TRBJ2-5, with 9 nucleotides matching TRBD2. This CDR3 is built from 15 residues. Unmatched junction bases numbered 6, after V lost 4 bases and J lost 2 bases. In germline, CDR1 is SGDLS, CDR2 YYNGEE. In DNA, the CDR3 is TGTGCCAGCAGCAAAGGGACTAGCCAACAAGAGACCCAGTACTTC. Residues: CASSKGTSQQETQYF. The complete variable domain, with remaining parts taken from reference TRBV9 and TRBJ2-5, reads DSGVTQTPKHLITATGQRVTLRCSPRSGDLSVYWYQQSLDQGLQFLIQYYNGEERAKGNILERFSAQQFPDLHSELNLSSLELGDSALYFCASSKGTSQQETQYFGPGTRLLVL.

The chain uses TRBV2 and TRBJ1-4, with TRBD1 as a possible D gene (5 bases). CDR1 and CDR2 (germline): SNHLY, FYNNEI. This CDR3 spans 13 amino acids. V gave up 7 bases and J gave up 3 bases, with 9 bases separating them. CDR3 DNA: TGTGCCAGCACGGGGCTGGCTAATGAAAAACTGTTTTTT. This translates into CASTGLANEKLFF.

This clonotype was counted a single time. The J gene is TRBJ2-2, the V gene TRBV4-3; 8 positions agree with TRBD1. V lost 2 bases to trimming and J lost 6 bases; unmatched junction nucleotides: 11. The germline CDR1 and CDR2 sequences are LGHNA and YSLEER. CDR3 length: 17 residues. Here the CDR3 reads CASSQPGTGRRSGELFF. CDR3 in DNA: TGCGCCAGCAGCCAACCCGGGACAGGCCGCAGATCCGGGGAGCTGTTTTTT.

Comment on this clonotype: A read error may account for a junction end that differs from germline. This chain joins TRBV2 and TRBJ2-3, with D maybe TRBD1 (5 bases). The CDR3 totals 13 residues. CDR1 SNHLY and CDR2 FYNNEI come from the germline V gene. The CDR3 loop reads CTSRQGRTDTQYF. CDR3 DNA sequence: TGTACCAGCAGGCAGGGCCGGACGGATACGCAGTATTTT.

The V gene is TRBV5-4, the J gene TRBJ2-2; the D call may be TRBD1 or TRBD2 (6 bases each). This CDR3 comprises 16 residues. V lost 0 bases and J lost 6, with 15 bases in between. Looked up from germline, CDR1 is SGHNT and CDR2 is YYREEE (reference sequence). The CDR3 coding sequence is TGTGCCAGCAGCTTGGCCGGGGGCCGTATCTCCGGGGAGCTGTTTTTT. Translated, it gives CASSLAGGRISGELFF.

The rearrangement links TRBV20-1 to TRBJ2-7; 8 bases match TRBD1. The germline CDR1 and CDR2 sequences are DFQATT and SNEGSKA (reference sequence). This CDR3 region has 15 residues. V lost 3 bases and J lost 1; bases outside the gene matches: 8. CDR3 DNA: TGCAGTGCTAGGGGTCGACAGGGGACATCCTACGAGCAGTACTTC. It codes for CSARGRQGTSYEQYF.

This clonotype was found a few times. The chain is built from TRBV5-1 and TRBJ1-1; the D gene is possibly TRBD1 (5 bases). CDR1 SGHRS and CDR2 YFSETQ come from the germline V gene. The CDR3 consists of 16 residues. V lost 0 bases and J lost 7, with 19 bases in between. The CDR3 DNA reads TGCGCCAGCAGCTTGGAGCGGGGCACCTGGGGAGGTGAAGCTTTCTTT. Translation: CASSLERGTWGGEAFF.

This clonotype came up many times. The chain carries TRBV12-3 or TRBV12-4 and TRBJ1-6; 7 bases are shared with TRBD1. This CDR3 is 15 amino acids long. V was clipped by 10 bases and J by 7 bases; unmatched bases: 13. The chain's CDR3 is CATTAQRGLNSPLHF. The CDR3 DNA reads as TGTGCCACCACTGCTCAAAGGGGGCTAAATTCACCCCTCCACTTT.

This clonotype occurred a few times. DNA of the CDR3: TGCGCCAGCAGCCAAAGGTGGACAGGGGGCGGGTACACTGAAGCTTTCTTT. Translated, it gives CASSQRWTGGGYTEAFF. The chain uses TRBV5-1 and TRBJ1-1; the match to TRBD1 covers 11 bases. This CDR3 is 17 amino acids long. Losses at the gene ends were 4 bases for V and 3 bases for J; bases not matched to a gene: 11. Germline CDR1 and CDR2: SGHRS and YFSETQ.

This clonotype came up a few times. CDR3 in amino acids: CASSPGDRGEGSEAFF. CDR3 nucleotides: TGTGCCAGCAGCCCCGGAGACAGGGGCGAAGGCTCGGAAGCTTTCTTT. This chain joins TRBV7-9 and TRBJ1-1, with 8 nucleotides matching TRBD1. CDR3 length: 16 residues. The germline gives CDR1 SEHNR, CDR2 FQNEAQ (reference sequence). After removal of 5 bases from V and 8 bases from J, the junction contained 16 bases not matched to a gene.

The genes are TRBV20-1 and TRBJ2-3; weak D call: TRBD1 (5 bases). This CDR3 has 13 amino acids. The V and J ends lost 6 bases and 3 bases respectively, with 13 bases between them. Looked up from germline, CDR1 is DFQATT and CDR2 is SNEGSKA (reference sequence). CDR3 amino acids: CSASTENTDTQYF. The CDR3 DNA follows: TGCAGTGCGTCGACAGAAAATACAGATACGCAGTATTTT.

CDR3 amino acids: CAISENYNEQFF. CDR3 bases: TGTGCCATCAGTGAGAACTACAATGAGCAGTTCTTC. J is TRBJ2-1 and V is TRBV10-3, with unresolved D. The germline CDR1 and CDR2 sequences are ENHRY and SYGVKD. Trimming stripped 2 bases from V and 3 bases from J, with 2 bases between. The CDR3 has 12 amino acids.

The chain uses TRBV2 and TRBJ1-5; D remains ambiguous. The germline V and J ends were trimmed by 8 bases and 0 bases, with 17 bases remaining between them. The CDR3 length is 16 residues. Germline V lookup: CDR1 SNHLY, CDR2 FYNNEI. Here the CDR3 reads CASHKNSFNSNQPQHF. The CDR3 DNA follows: TGTGCCAGCCACAAGAATTCCTTTAATAGCAATCAGCCCCAGCATTTT.

This clonotype was seen a few times. V usage is TRBV2 and J usage is TRBJ2-5; D is unclear. The V gene's germline CDR1 is SNHLY and CDR2 FYNNEI. Between the trimmed V and J ends, which lost 5 bases and 1 base, there was a span of 11 bases. This CDR3 contains 14 residues. CDR3 nucleotides: TGTGCCAGCAGTTCCCTCTCCAGCCAAGAGACCCAGTACTTC. Its translation is CASSSLSSQETQYF. The variable domain in full, completed from reference TRBV2 and TRBJ2-5, reads EPEVTQTPSHQVTQMGQEVILRCVPISNHLYFYWYRQILGQKVEFLVSFYNNEISEKSEIFDDQFSVERPDGSNFTLKIRSTKLEDSAMYFCASSSLSSQETQYFGPGTRLLVL.

This clonotype was picked up a small number of times. V is TRBV6-5 and J is TRBJ2-1; D not certain. Trimming pared 6 bases from V and 14 bases from J, leaving 17 bases between. CDR1 MNHEY and CDR2 SVGAGI come from the germline V gene. This CDR3 spans 12 amino acids. The CDR3 DNA follows: TGTGCCAGCAGCTCCACCCCGACCCCGGAGTTCTTC. The encoded protein is CASSSTPTPEFF.

This clonotype was detected once. The chain carries TRBV5-1 and TRBJ2-5, with no clear D. Trimming took off 0 bases at V and 1 base at J, with 16 bases between the two ends. CDR3 length: 17 residues. The germline V gene has CDR1 SGHRS and CDR2 YFSETQ. The CDR3 nucleotides read TGCGCCAGCAGCTTGGTGGGGATCACACTATCCCAAGAGACCCAGTACTTC. This gives the protein CASSLVGITLSQETQYF.

This clonotype has just a few counts. The chain carries TRBV6-2 or TRBV6-3 and TRBJ1-1; D might be TRBD1 (5 bases). The CDR3 runs 14 residues. Germline V gene lookup returns CDR1 MNHEY and CDR2 SVGEGT. V was pared by 5 bases and J by 8 bases, with 18 bases between. CDR3 residues: CASSPLGPGLEAFF. As DNA, the CDR3 is TGTGCCAGCAGTCCCTTGGGGCCCGGCCTAGAAGCTTTCTTT.

This clonotype came up a few times. The chain links TRBV4-3 to TRBJ2-7; 10 nucleotides align to TRBD2. CDR1 and CDR2 (germline): LGHNA, YSLEER. The V and J ends lost 3 bases and 4 bases, in that order; junction bases with no gene match: 12. The CDR3 loop spans 17 amino acids. The CDR3 sequence: CASSQEPGLANRYEQYF. In DNA, the CDR3 is TGCGCCAGCAGCCAGGAACCGGGACTAGCGAATAGGTACGAGCAGTACTTC.

The sample holds a few counts of this clonotype. This chain links TRBV5-1 with TRBJ2-2; 7 nucleotides agree with TRBD2. The CDR3 is 14 amino acids. Germline V gene lookup returns CDR1 SGHRS and CDR2 YFSETQ. V lost 0 bases to trimming and J lost 9 bases; unmatched junction nucleotides: 5. The CDR3 region is CASSLVLAERELFF. The CDR3 bases are TGCGCCAGCAGCTTGGTTCTAGCGGAACGGGAGCTGTTTTTT.

This clonotype was recorded many times. The genes are TRBV20-1 and TRBJ1-1; D gene uncertain. Germline values: CDR1 DFQATT, CDR2 SNEGSKA (reference sequence). This CDR3 is 13 amino acids long. V was clipped by 2 bases and J by 1 base, with 8 bases between them. The CDR3 nucleotides read TGCAGTGCTAGACCGGATCAGAACACTGAAGCTTTCTTT. It is translated as CSARPDQNTEAFF.

The sample holds a few counts of this clonotype. The J gene is TRBJ1-4, the V gene TRBV6-6; D not resolved. This CDR3 spans 17 amino acids. Germline V CDR1 and CDR2: MNHNY, SVGAGI (reference sequence). V lost 5 bases and J 0 bases, leaving 16 bases between the germline ends. CDR3 nucleotide sequence: TGTGCCAGCAGTCCACCCCTCGGATCTGCAACTAATGAAAAACTGTTTTTT. The encoded protein is CASSPPLGSATNEKLFF.

This clonotype has a handful of counts. V is TRBV12-3 or TRBV12-4 and J is TRBJ1-5, with D uncertain. The CDR3 runs 13 residues. The V gene lost 3 bases and the J gene lost 7 bases, with 10 bases spanning the gap. The CDR3 nucleotides are TGTGCCAGCAGTTTGGCTCCGGTGCAGCCCCAGCATTTT. It is translated as CASSLAPVQPQHF.

In its sample, this clonotype was seen a few times. The chain uses TRBV7-9 and TRBJ2-3; a weak D match, TRBD1 (5 bases). The ends were cut back, 5 bases at V and 2 bases at J, with 11 bases in the middle. Per germline, CDR1 SEHNR and CDR2 FQNEAQ (reference sequence). CDR3 length equals 14 residues. The CDR3 DNA sequence: TGTGCCAGCAGCCAGACGACAGCCACAGATACGCAGTATTTT. It specifies CASSQTTATDTQYF.